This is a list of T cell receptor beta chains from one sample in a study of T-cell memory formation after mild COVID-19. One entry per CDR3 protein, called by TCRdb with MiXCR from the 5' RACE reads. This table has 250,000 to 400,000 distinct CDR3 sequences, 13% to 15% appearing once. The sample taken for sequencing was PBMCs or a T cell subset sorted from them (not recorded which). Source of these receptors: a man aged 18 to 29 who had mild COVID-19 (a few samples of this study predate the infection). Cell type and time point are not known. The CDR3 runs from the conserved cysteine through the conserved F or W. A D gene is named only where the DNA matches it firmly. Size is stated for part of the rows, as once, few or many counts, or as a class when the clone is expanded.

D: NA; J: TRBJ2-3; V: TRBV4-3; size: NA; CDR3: CASSQDWEADTQYF; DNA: TGCGCCAGCAGCCAAGATTGGGAGGCAGATACGCAGTATTTT
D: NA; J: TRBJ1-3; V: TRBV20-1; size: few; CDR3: CSARDPLGGANTIYF; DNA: TGCAGTGCTAGAGATCCTTTAGGGGGGGCAAACACCATATATTTT
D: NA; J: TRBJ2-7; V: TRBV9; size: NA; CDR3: CASSHPGEQYF; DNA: TGTGCCAGCAGCCACCCAGGCGAGCAGTACTTC
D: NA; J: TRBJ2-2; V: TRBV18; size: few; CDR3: CASSATGPGELFF; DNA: TGTGCCAGCTCGGCTACAGGGCCCGGGGAGCTGTTTTTT
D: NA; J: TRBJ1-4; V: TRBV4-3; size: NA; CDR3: CASSQERQANEKLFF; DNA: TGCGCCAGCAGCCAAGAAAGGCAGGCTAATGAAAAACTGTTTTTT
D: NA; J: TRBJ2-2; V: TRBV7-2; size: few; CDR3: CASRLVSLNTGELFF; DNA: TGTGCCAGCAGATTGGTCAGTCTAAACACCGGGGAGCTGTTTTTT
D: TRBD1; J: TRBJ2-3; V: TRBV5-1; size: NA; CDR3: CASSLAGTGYGDTQYF; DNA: TGCGCCAGCAGCTTGGCGGGGACAGGGTACGGAGATACGCAGTATTTT
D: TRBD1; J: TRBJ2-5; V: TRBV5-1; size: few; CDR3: CASSLVGQGAETQYF; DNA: TGCGCCAGCAGCTTGGTAGGACAGGGGGCAGAGACCCAGTACTTC
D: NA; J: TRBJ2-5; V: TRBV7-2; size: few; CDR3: CASSKNLGGLETQYF; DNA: TGTGCCAGCAGTAAAAATTTGGGGGGCCTAGAGACCCAGTACTTC
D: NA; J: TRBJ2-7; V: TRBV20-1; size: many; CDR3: CSATLAGTGFYEQYF; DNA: TGCAGTGCTACGTTGGCAGGCACTGGGTTTTACGAGCAGTACTTC
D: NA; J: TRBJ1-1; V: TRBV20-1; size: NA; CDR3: CRVGTPEGEAFF; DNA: TGCAGGGTTGGGACTCCCGAGGGGGAAGCTTTCTTT
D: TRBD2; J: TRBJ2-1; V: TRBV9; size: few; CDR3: CASSSTSGVPYNEQFF; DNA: TGTGCCAGCAGCTCTACTAGCGGGGTCCCCTACAATGAGCAGTTCTTC
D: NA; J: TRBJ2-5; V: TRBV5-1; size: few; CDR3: CASSKIVGEETQYF; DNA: TGCGCCAGCAGCAAAATAGTGGGAGAAGAGACCCAGTACTTC
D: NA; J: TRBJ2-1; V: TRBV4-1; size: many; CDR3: CASSQYLPGVPEQFF; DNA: TGCGCCAGCAGCCAGTACTTGCCAGGGGTGCCCGAGCAGTTCTTC
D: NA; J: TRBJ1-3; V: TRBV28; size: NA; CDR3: CASSLGGTSGNTIYF; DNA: TGTGCCAGCAGTTTGGGGGGGACATCTGGAAACACCATATATTTT
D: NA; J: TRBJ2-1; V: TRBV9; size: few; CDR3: CASSLGPEYNEQFF; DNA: TGTGCCAGCAGCCTCGGTCCAGAATACAATGAGCAGTTCTTC
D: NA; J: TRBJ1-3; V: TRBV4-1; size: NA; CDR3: CASSQVWAGNTIYF; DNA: TGCGCCAGCAGCCAAGTATGGGCTGGAAACACCATATATTTT
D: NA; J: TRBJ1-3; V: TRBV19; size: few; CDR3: CASSRGRGNTIYF; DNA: TGTGCCAGTAGTAGGGGGCGAGGAAACACCATATATTTT
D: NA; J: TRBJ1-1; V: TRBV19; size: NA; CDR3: CASSIDPTMNTEAFF; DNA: TGTGCCAGTAGCATCGACCCAACTATGAACACTGAAGCTTTCTTT
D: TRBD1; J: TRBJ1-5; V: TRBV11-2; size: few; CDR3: CASSLGTGTDSNQPQHF; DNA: TGTGCCAGCAGCTTAGGGACCGGGACAGATAGCAATCAGCCCCAGCATTTT
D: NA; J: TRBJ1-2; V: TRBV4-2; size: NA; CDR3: CASSLANSGGGYTF; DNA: TGTGCCAGCAGCCTAGCCAATTCGGGGGGTGGCTACACCTTC
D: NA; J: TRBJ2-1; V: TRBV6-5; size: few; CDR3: CASSPGHPEQFF; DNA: TGTGCCAGCAGTCCCGGACATCCCGAGCAGTTCTTC
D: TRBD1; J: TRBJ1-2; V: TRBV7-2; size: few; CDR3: CASSSRTGSNGYTF; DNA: TGTGCCAGCAGCTCGCGGACAGGGAGCAATGGCTACACCTTC
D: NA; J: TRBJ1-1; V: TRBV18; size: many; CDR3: CASSPGQNTEAFF; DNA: TGTGCCAGCAGCCCCGGACAGAACACTGAAGCTTTCTTT
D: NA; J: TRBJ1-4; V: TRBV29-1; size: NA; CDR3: CSVVPTGRLGEKLFF; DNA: TGCAGCGTTGTGCCGACAGGTCGCTTGGGAGAAAAACTGTTTTTT
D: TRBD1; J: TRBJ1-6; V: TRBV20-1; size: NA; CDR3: CSARRTGNNSPLHF; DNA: TGCAGTGCCCGCCGGACAGGAAATAATTCACCCCTCCACTTT
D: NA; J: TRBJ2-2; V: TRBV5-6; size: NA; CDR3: CASSPTRNTGELFF; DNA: TGTGCCAGCAGCCCGACGAGGAACACCGGGGAGCTGTTTTTT
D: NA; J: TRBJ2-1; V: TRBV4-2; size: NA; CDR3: CASSLRSEYNEQFF; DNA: TGTGCCAGCAGCCTACGTAGCGAGTACAATGAGCAGTTCTTC
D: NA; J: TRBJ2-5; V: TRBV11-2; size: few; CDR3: CASSPTALETQYF; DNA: TGTGCCAGCAGCCCAACAGCCCTTGAGACCCAGTACTTC
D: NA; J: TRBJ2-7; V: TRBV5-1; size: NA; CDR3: CASSSPGSATGYEQYF; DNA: TGCGCCAGCAGCTCCCCCGGTTCGGCTACCGGCTACGAGCAGTACTTC
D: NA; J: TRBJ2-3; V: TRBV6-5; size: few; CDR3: CASSYTRKSTDTQYF; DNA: TGTGCCAGCAGTTACACCAGAAAGAGCACAGATACGCAGTATTTT
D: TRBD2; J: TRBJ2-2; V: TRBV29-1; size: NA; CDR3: CSVRTSGGELFF; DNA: TGCAGCGTTAGGACTAGCGGGGGGGAGCTGTTTTTT
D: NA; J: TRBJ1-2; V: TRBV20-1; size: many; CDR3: CSARVGGSNYGYTF; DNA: TGCAGTGCGAGGGTCGGGGGGTCTAACTATGGCTACACCTTC
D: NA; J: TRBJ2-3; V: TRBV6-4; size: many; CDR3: CASSDGATDTQYF; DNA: TGTGCCAGCAGTGACGGGGCCACAGATACGCAGTATTTT
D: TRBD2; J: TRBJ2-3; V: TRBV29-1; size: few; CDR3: CSVDGLAGVLTDTQYF; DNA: TGCAGCGTTGACGGACTAGCGGGGGTTCTAACAGATACGCAGTATTTT
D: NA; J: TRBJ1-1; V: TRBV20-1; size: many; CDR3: CSARMGHRDTEAFF; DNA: TGCAGTGCGCGAATGGGGCACAGGGACACTGAAGCTTTCTTT
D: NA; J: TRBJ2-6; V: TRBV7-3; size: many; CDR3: CASSRSRSGANVLTF; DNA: TGTGCCAGCAGCCGATCGCGCTCTGGGGCCAACGTCCTGACTTTC
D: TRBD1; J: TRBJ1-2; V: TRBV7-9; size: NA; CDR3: CASSLGNTGASGYTF; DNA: TGTGCCAGCAGCTTAGGCAACACAGGGGCCTCTGGCTACACCTTC
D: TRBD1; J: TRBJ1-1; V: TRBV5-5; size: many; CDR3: CATSPPDRVNLRNWHTEAFF; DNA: TGTGCCACAAGCCCCCCCGACAGGGTTAATCTCCGGAATTGGCACACTGAAGCTTTCTTT
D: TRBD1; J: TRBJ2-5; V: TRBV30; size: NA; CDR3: CACNKNIRDRKYQETQYF; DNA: TGTGCCTGCAACAAAAATATCCGGGACAGGAAATACCAAGAGACCCAGTACTTC
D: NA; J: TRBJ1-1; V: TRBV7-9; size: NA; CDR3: CASSLIRGGAEAFF; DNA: TGTGCCAGCAGCTTAATCCGGGGAGGGGCTGAAGCTTTCTTT
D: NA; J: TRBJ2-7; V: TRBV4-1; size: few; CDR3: CASSQGLRGYEQYF; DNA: TGCGCCAGCAGCCAAGGGTTGCGGGGCTACGAGCAGTACTTC
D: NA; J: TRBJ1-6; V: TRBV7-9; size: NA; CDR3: CASSQPNSPLHF; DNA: TGTGCCAGCAGCCAGCCTAATTCACCCCTCCACTTT
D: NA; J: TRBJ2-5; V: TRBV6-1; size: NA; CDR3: CASSELAWTQETQYF; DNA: TGTGCCAGCAGTGAACTAGCGTGGACCCAAGAGACCCAGTACTTC
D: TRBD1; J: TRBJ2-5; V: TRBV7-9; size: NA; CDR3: CASSPPTGIKTQYF; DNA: TGTGCCAGCAGCCCTCCGACAGGGATAAAGACCCAGTACTTC
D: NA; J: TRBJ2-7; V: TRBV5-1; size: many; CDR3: CASSAAGGRGSYEQYF; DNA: TGCGCCAGCAGCGCAGCGGGCGGGCGAGGCTCCTACGAGCAGTACTTC
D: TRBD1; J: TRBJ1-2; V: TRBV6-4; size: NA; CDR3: CASSVTGASNYGYTF; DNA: TGTGCCAGCAGTGTCACAGGGGCGTCTAACTATGGCTACACCTTC
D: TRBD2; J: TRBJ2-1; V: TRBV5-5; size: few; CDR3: CASSLGLAEQFF; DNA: TGTGCCAGCAGCTTGGGACTAGCGGAGCAGTTCTTC